This TCR beta chain comes out of a study of T cells in Graves' hyperthyroidism and ophthalmopathy. Points on this clonotype: Its antigen remains unidentified.

Amplification targeted TCR beta CDR3 regions from RNA transcripts. The HTBI primer set was used in a first-round RT-PCR of the TCR CDR3. One entry per CDR3 protein results from TCRdb running MiXCR on the multiplex PCR reads. Here the sample spans about 300,000 distinct CDR3 sequences, roughly 18% being singletons. Regarding the study as a whole: Expanded thyroid clonotypes (above 0.001) were mostly also found in blood. From stable hyperthyroidism, ophthalmopathy was set apart by a 13 V-J model.

The germline CDR1 and CDR2 sequences are MNHNS and SASEGT. The junction had 5 bases not matched to a gene; V was cut back by 6 bases and J by 5 bases. The CDR3 extends over 15 amino acids. The chain links TRBV6-1 to TRBJ2-5; 14 nucleotides line up with TRBD2. This clonotype originated in a man aged 50 or older with Graves' ophthalmopathy. Sequencing was performed on blood. The CDR3 loop is CASRPRLAGGETQYF. The CDR3 DNA sequence: TGTGCCAGCAGGCCAAGACTAGCGGGAGGGGAGACCCAGTACTTC.